These T cell receptor beta chains were read from a single sample in a study of graft-versus-host responses after intestinal transplantation. Assay: immunoSEQ multiplex PCR; the TCRdb copy retains only in-frame clones and omits some. The table records approximately 21,000 clones, around 56% of them present only once. This specimen was alloreactive CD4+ T cells from a mixed lymphocyte reaction culture, taken before intestinal transplant. The receptors originated from a human patient who received an intestinal transplant. CDR3s include the opening cysteine and the closing phenylalanine or tryptophan. Each record gives: V gene, D gene, clone size, J gene, CDR3 length, CDR3 DNA, CDR3 protein. D genes are given only for firm matches. Clone size is not always given. Where it is, it says once, few, many or a class for expanded clones.

TRBV2	TRBD2	.	TRBJ2-1	14	TGTGCCAGCAGTGAGACTAGCGGGACCAATGAGCAGTTCTTC	CASSETSGTNEQFF
TRBV5-4	.	.	TRBJ2-7	14	TGTGCCAGCAGCTTGAAACAGGGTCCCTACGAGCAGTACTTC	CASSLKQGPYEQYF
TRBV30	.	few	TRBJ1-6	12	TGTGCCTGGGCAAGCACTGATTCACCCCTCCACTTT	CAWASTDSPLHF
TRBV4-1	.	.	TRBJ2-1	15	TGCGCCAGCAGCCAAGATAGCCAGGGCTACAATGAGCAGTTCTTC	CASSQDSQGYNEQFF
TRBV9	.	once	TRBJ2-2	15	TGTGCCAGCAGCTCGAACCCACTAGCTGCCGGGGAGCTGTTTTTT	CASSSNPLAAGELFF
TRBV5-6	.	few	TRBJ1-1	14	TGTGCCAGCAGCCGGTGGGGGGGCGGCACTGAAGCTTTCTTT	CASSRWGGGTEAFF
TRBV19	TRBD1	.	TRBJ1-4	16	TGTGCCAGTAGTGTCCTCCGGGGACAGGCTAATGAAAAACTGTTTTTT	CASSVLRGQANEKLFF
TRBV18	.	.	TRBJ2-7	16	TGTGCCAGCTCCCATCTCGTCGGACAACAAACGGGCGAGCAGTACTTC	CASSHLVGQQTGEQYF
TRBV9	TRBD1	few	TRBJ1-2	13	TGTGCCAGCAGCGTAGGACAGGGTAACGGCTACACCTTC	CASSVGQGNGYTF
TRBV19	.	few	TRBJ2-7	13	TGTGCCAGTAGTATCATGATGCCGGGCGAGCAGTACTTC	CASSIMMPGEQYF
TRBV5-1	.	.	TRBJ1-4	13	TGCGCCAGCAGCTTGGGGTACATGGAAAAACTGTTTTTT	CASSLGYMEKLFF
TRBV15	TRBD2	.	TRBJ2-7	16	TGTGCCACCAGCAGAGTCGGGACTAGGAGCTCCTACGAGCAGTACTTC	CATSRVGTRSSYEQYF
TRBV5-6	.	.	TRBJ1-2	11	TGTGCCAGCAGACTAGGCCATGGCTACACCTTC	CASRLGHGYTF
TRBV6-5	TRBD2	.	TRBJ2-3	15	TGTGCCAGCAGTTACCGACGGACTAGTGGAGATACGCAGTATTTT	CASSYRRTSGDTQYF
TRBV13	TRBD1	.	TRBJ1-6	18	TGTGCCAGCAGTTTCGTCGGACAGGCGAGCTCCTATAATTCACCCCTCCACTTT	CASSFVGQASSYNSPLHF
TRBV6-5	TRBD1	once	TRBJ1-1	14	TGTGCCAGCACCCGGGACAGGGTGGGCACTGAAGCTTTCTTT	CASTRDRVGTEAFF
TRBV7-2	TRBD1	.	TRBJ2-1	15	TGTGCCAGCAGGAACACCGGGACAGGGGCCAATGAGCAGTTCTTC	CASRNTGTGANEQFF
TRBV5-1	.	.	TRBJ1-2	14	TGCGCCAGCAGCTTGGTCGACAGTTTTTATGGCTACACCTTC	CASSLVDSFYGYTF
TRBV11-2	.	.	TRBJ1-1	13	TGTGCCAGCAGCACCCGGGGGGGCACTGAAGCTTTCTTT	CASSTRGGTEAFF
TRBV30	.	few	TRBJ2-3	13	TGTGCCTACGCCCCGGGCCAAAGGGGGACGCAGTATTTT	CAYAPGQRGTQYF
TRBV5-1	TRBD2	.	TRBJ2-2	15	TGCGCCAGCAGCTTTAGCGGGAGGGCGACCGGGGAGCTGTTTTTT	CASSFSGRATGELFF
TRBV4-1	TRBD2	.	TRBJ2-2	17	TGCGCCAGCAGTCAGGGACTAGCGGGAGGTATCACCGGGGAGCTGTTTTTT	CASSQGLAGGITGELFF
TRBV28	.	few	TRBJ1-1	14	TGTGCCAGCAGTTTATGGGCGGTGAACACTGAAGCTTTCTTT	CASSLWAVNTEAFF
TRBV5-1	TRBD1	.	TRBJ2-7	14	TGCGCCAGCAGCTTGTACAGGGGTGACTACGAGCAGTACTTC	CASSLYRGDYEQYF
TRBV30	.	.	TRBJ1-6	16	TGTGCCTGGAGTGAAGGCGGACTGCTCTATAATTCACCCCTCCACTTT	CAWSEGGLLYNSPLHF
TRBV29-1	TRBD1	.	TRBJ1-2	16	TGCAGCGTTCCCCGGGACAGGGGGCTTTTTAGCTATGGCTACACCTTC	CSVPRDRGLFSYGYTF
TRBV28	TRBD1	.	TRBJ1-1	15	TGTGCCAGCAGAAAGACAGGGGGCTTGGGCACTGAAGCTTTCTTT	CASRKTGGLGTEAFF
TRBV5-6	TRBD1	.	TRBJ2-2	14	TGTGCCAGCCGACAGGGACCCAACACCGGGGAGCTGTTTTTT	CASRQGPNTGELFF